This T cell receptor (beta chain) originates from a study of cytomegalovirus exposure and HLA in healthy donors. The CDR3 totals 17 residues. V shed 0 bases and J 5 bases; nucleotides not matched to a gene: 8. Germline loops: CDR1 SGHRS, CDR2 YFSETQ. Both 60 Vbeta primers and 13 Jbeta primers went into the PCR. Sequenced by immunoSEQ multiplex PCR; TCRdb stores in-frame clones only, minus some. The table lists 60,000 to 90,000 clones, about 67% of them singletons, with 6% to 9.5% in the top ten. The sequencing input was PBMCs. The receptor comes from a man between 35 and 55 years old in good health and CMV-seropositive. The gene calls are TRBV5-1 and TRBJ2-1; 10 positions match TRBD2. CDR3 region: CASSLALASGSHNEQFF. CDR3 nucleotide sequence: TGCGCCAGCAGCTTGGCCTTGGCTAGCGGGAGTCACAATGAGCAGTTCTTC.